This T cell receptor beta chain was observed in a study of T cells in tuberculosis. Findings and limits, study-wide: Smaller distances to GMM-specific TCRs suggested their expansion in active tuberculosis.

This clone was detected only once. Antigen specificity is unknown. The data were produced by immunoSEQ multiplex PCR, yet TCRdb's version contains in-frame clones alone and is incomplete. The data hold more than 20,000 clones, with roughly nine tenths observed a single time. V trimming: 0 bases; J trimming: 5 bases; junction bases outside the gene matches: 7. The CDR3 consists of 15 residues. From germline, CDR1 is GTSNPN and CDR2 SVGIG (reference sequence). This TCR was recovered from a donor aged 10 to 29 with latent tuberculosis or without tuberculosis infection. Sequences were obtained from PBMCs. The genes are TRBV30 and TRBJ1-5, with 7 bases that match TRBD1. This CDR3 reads CAWSVGQRGHQPQHF. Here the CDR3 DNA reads TGTGCCTGGAGTGTAGGGCAGAGGGGGCATCAGCCCCAGCATTTT.